Shown below are 15 T cell receptor beta chains from a single sample sequenced in a study of regulatory T cells in long-lasting Graves disease. Time point here: newly diagnosed GD, antithyroid drugs for less than 3 months. Isolated PBMC RNA provided the starting material for the TCR library. Construction of TCR beta libraries relied on iRepertoire HTBI primers and on Arm-PCR targeting CDR3 regions. TCRdb passed the multiplex PCR reads through MiXCR, listing each CDR3 protein once. Seen here are about 470,000 distinct CDR3 sequences, about a sixth observed once, and the top ten hold 9% to 15%. This sample was also put to use in a study of T cells in Graves' hyperthyroidism and ophthalmopathy.

The sequencing here drew on peripheral blood mononuclear cells (PBMCs), taken at new diagnosis, from a patient treated with antithyroid drugs. The receptors were gathered from a man aged 35-49 years with Graves disease.

The V call is TRBV5-4, the J call TRBJ2-3; maybe TRBD2 (6 bases). Germline assignment: CDR1 SGHNT and CDR2 YYREEE (reference sequence). The CDR3 is made up of 15 amino acids. The ends were cut back, 4 bases at V and 1 base at J, with 13 bases in the middle. The CDR3, as DNA: TGTGCCAGCAGCCTATCTAGCGAAGGCACAGATACGCAGTATTTT. Translation: CASSLSSEGTDTQYF.

This clonotype was seen ten or more times. The J gene is TRBJ2-1, the V gene TRBV2; TRBD2 is a possible D gene (5 bases). The ends were cut back, 2 bases at V and 4 bases at J, with 12 bases in the middle. CDR3 size: 15 residues. Germline V gives CDR1 SNHLY, CDR2 FYNNEI. CDR3 sequence: CASSEKRESYNEQFF. For the CDR3, the DNA is TGTGCCAGCAGTGAAAAGAGGGAGAGTTACAATGAGCAGTTCTTC.

This clonotype was found many times. The chain has TRBV2 and TRBJ2-1; TRBD1 is a possible D gene (5 bases). Germline V CDR1 and CDR2: SNHLY, FYNNEI. The CDR3 has 16 residues. V was trimmed by 6 bases and J by 0 bases, leaving 15 bases between them. The CDR3 DNA follows: TGTGCCAGCAGCCTAAATCGTAGGGGCTCCTACAATGAGCAGTTCTTC. It yields the protein CASSLNRRGSYNEQFF. Supplemented by reference TRBV2 and TRBJ2-1, the full variable domain reads EPEVTQTPSHQVTQMGQEVILRCVPISNHLYFYWYRQILGQKVEFLVSFYNNEISEKSEIFDDQFSVERPDGSNFTLKIRSTKLEDSAMYFCASSLNRRGSYNEQFFGPGTRLTVL.

In the case of this clonotype: A much larger clone lies a single base off, so this may be a read error. The chain employs TRBV5-1 and TRBJ1-4, with D unresolved. In germline, CDR1 is SGHRS, CDR2 YFSETQ. CDR3 size: 14 residues. CDR3 residues: CASSLSQNGEILFF. The CDR3 nucleotides read TGCGCCAGCAGCCTGAGCCAGAACGGCGAAATACTGTTTTTT.

This rearrangement joins TRBV4-1 to TRBJ2-7, with D hard to call. V gave up 2 bases and J gave up 5 bases, with 10 bases separating them. The germline V gene has CDR1 MGHRA and CDR2 YSYEKL. The CDR3 has 13 amino acids. This CDR3 reads CASSQRTLNEQYF. The CDR3 coding sequence is TGCGCCAGCAGCCAACGTACTTTAAACGAGCAGTACTTC.

The chain carries TRBV12-3 or TRBV12-4 and TRBJ1-2; 12 bases fit TRBD1. The CDR3 is 17 amino acids. J was trimmed by 7 bases and V by 0 bases; bases with no gene match: 9. CDR3 protein: CASSLAGTGGRAFGYTF. The CDR3 region has the DNA TGTGCCAGCAGTTTAGCGGGGACAGGGGGCCGGGCGTTTGGCTACACCTTC.

This clonotype was picked up one time. V and J are TRBV28 and TRBJ2-7; TRBD1 agrees at 12 bases. The V gene's germline CDR1 is MDHEN and CDR2 SYDVKM. The CDR3 extends over 13 amino acids. V dropped 7 bases and J dropped 7; count of bases not matched to a gene: 5. This chain's CDR3 is CASTGQGALEQYF. CDR3 DNA sequence: TGTGCCAGCACGGGACAGGGGGCGCTTGAGCAGTACTTC.

This clonotype was seen a handful of times. This rearrangement joins TRBV11-2 to TRBJ1-3; no reliable D call. Trimming left V 1 base short and J 3 bases short, with 10 bases between. The CDR3 length is 15 residues. In germline, CDR1 is SGHAT, CDR2 FQNNGV. The CDR3 DNA follows: TGTGCCAGCAGCTTAGGGGTTGTCAGTGGAAACACCATATATTTT. As protein: CASSLGVVSGNTIYF.

This clonotype was seen many times. The gene calls are TRBV5-1 and TRBJ1-1, with TRBD1 identical over 7 bases. In germline, CDR1 is SGHRS, CDR2 YFSETQ. The CDR3 has 12 residues. V shed 4 bases, J shed 8 bases, and the junction held 5 bases outside the gene matches. CDR3 region: CASSPETGEAFF. The CDR3, as DNA: TGCGCCAGCAGCCCGGAGACAGGGGAAGCTTTCTTT.

This clonotype was seen more than once but under ten times. This chain joins TRBV19 and TRBJ2-3; tentatively, D is TRBD1 or TRBD2 (5 bases each). The CDR3 is 16 residues long. The V end was cut by 5 bases, the J end by 0 bases, with 15 bases between. Germline assignment: CDR1 LNHDA and CDR2 SQIVND (reference sequence). In DNA form, the CDR3 reads TGTGCCAGTAGTGTATCTCCGGGGCGCAGCACAGATACGCAGTATTTT. It codes for CASSVSPGRSTDTQYF.

This clonotype was counted a few times. The rearrangement uses TRBV10-3 and TRBJ2-7, with D uncertain. The CDR3 sequence is 12 residues long. Germline CDR1 reads ENHRY; CDR2 reads SYGVKD. Trimming took off 6 bases at V and 3 bases at J, with 9 bases between the two ends. Here the CDR3 reads CAISEDGYEQYF. CDR3 in DNA: TGTGCCATCAGCGAGGACGGCTACGAGCAGTACTTC.

With regard to this clonotype: This likely stems from a read error, as it lies one base from a far larger clone. The chain employs TRBV7-8 and TRBJ2-7, with D possibly TRBD2 on 6 matching bases. The germline gives CDR1 SGHVS, CDR2 FQNEAQ. This CDR3 region has 13 residues. The CDR3 region has the DNA TGTGCCAACAGCTTAGGAGGGACCTACGAGCAGTACTTC. It codes for CANSLGGTYEQYF.

This clonotype was counted many times. V usage is TRBV12-3 or TRBV12-4 and J usage is TRBJ2-5; 7 bases map to TRBD1. Unmatched junction bases numbered 4, after V lost 6 bases and J lost 3 bases. This CDR3 contains 13 residues. This CDR3 reads CASSFGTEETQYF. In nucleotides, the CDR3 is TGTGCCAGCAGCTTCGGGACAGAAGAGACCCAGTACTTC.

This clonotype was counted many times. The chain joins TRBV30 to TRBJ2-5; D not certain. The CDR3 runs 15 residues. The V and J ends lost 1 base and 2 bases respectively, with 14 bases between them. CDR1 is GTSNPN and CDR2 is SVGIG in the germline V gene (reference sequence). The CDR3 protein is CAWSEAGNYQETQYF. CDR3 coding DNA: TGTGCCTGGAGTGAGGCAGGCAACTATCAAGAGACCCAGTACTTC.

This clonotype was counted at least ten times. V usage is TRBV7-9 and J usage is TRBJ2-5; D is perhaps TRBD1 (5 bases). The germline CDR1 and CDR2 sequences are SEHNR and FQNEAQ (reference sequence). Trimming shortened V by 1 base and J by 1 base, and 7 bases separated the two germline ends. The CDR3 is made up of 14 amino acids. CDR3 residues: CASSLGRAQETQYF. The CDR3, as DNA: TGTGCCAGCAGCTTAGGCAGGGCCCAAGAGACCCAGTACTTC.